The next 10 T cell receptor beta chains were all read from a single sample in a study of tumor and adjacent non-tumor tissue in lung cancer. A modified ARM-PCR protocol with three rounds of nested PCR amplified TCRbeta. TCRdb used MiXCR to reprocess the multiplex PCR reads, holding one entry per CDR3 protein. The sample has some 90,000 distinct CDR3 sequences, around 59% seen once; the top ten hold around 14%. This sample's RNA came from whole unsorted tissue. The sample was lung tumor tissue. The receptors shown here come from a man between 65 and 85 years old with non-small cell lung cancer.

In this sample, this clonotype turned up a few times. This may stem from a read error, because a much larger clone lies one nucleotide away. This rearrangement joins TRBV6-5 to TRBJ1-2, with TRBD1 matching over 8 bases. The CDR3 consists of 15 residues. Germline V gives CDR1 MNHEY, CDR2 SVGAGI. CDR3 in DNA: TGTGTCAGCAGTAGCTGGCCAGGGGGCAACTATGGCTACACCTTC. Translation gives CVSSSWPGGNYGYTF.

This clonotype was seen only once. An end of the junction differs from the germline gene, which may be a read error. The rearrangement joins TRBV24-1 to TRBJ2-1; TRBD2 agrees at 13 bases. CDR1 and CDR2 from the germline V gene are KGHDR and SFDVKD. CDR3 size: 20 residues. Here the CDR3 reads CATSDYSTSGRPSSYNEQSF. The CDR3, as DNA: TGTGCCACCAGTGATTACTCGACTAGCGGGAGGCCCAGCTCCTACAATGAACAGTCCTTC.

This chain connects TRBV7-9 to TRBJ2-2; 7 nucleotides agree with TRBD1. Germline lookup yields CDR1 SEHNR and CDR2 FQNEAQ (reference sequence). V was clipped by 3 bases and J by 7 bases; unmatched bases: 11. This CDR3 region has 16 residues. The chain's CDR3 is CASSFPARGDSGELFF. The CDR3 coding sequence is TGTGCCAGCAGCTTCCCAGCGAGAGGGGACAGCGGGGAGCTGTTTTTT.

This chain links TRBV29-1 with TRBJ1-1, with 8 bases identical to TRBD1. Per the germline V gene, CDR1 is SQVTM and CDR2 is ANQGSEA. The length of the CDR3 is 13 residues. V was clipped by 6 bases and J by 5 bases; unmatched bases: 8. The CDR3 DNA reads as TGCAGCGTCGCTAACAGGGGGAAAACTGAAGCTTTCTTT. Amino acid sequence: CSVANRGKTEAFF. Complete variable domain (other parts from reference TRBV29-1 and TRBJ1-1): SAVISQKPSRDICQRGTSLTIQCQVDSQVTMMFWYRQQPGQSLTLIATANQGSEATYESGFVIDKFPISRPNLTFSTLTVSNMSPEDSSIYLCSVANRGKTEAFFGQGTRLTVV.

A remark on this clonotype: One junction end disagrees with the germline gene, perhaps due to a read error. The V gene is TRBV28, the J gene TRBJ2-1; tentative D call: TRBD2 (5 bases). CDR1 and CDR2 (germline): MDHEN, SYDVKM. CDR3 length: 17 amino acids. The CDR3 protein is CVSSVRLAWGTYNEQFF. For the CDR3, the DNA is TGTGTCAGCAGTGTGAGATTAGCGTGGGGAACCTACAATGAGCAGTTCTTC.

This clonotype was picked up many times. The chain carries TRBV4-2 and TRBJ2-1; 8 nucleotides align to TRBD2. This CDR3 is built from 15 residues. V lost 0 bases, J lost 9 bases, and 7 bases stayed unmatched. CDR1 is LGHNA and CDR2 is YNFKEQ in the germline V gene. The CDR3 bases are TGTGCCAGCAGCCAAGATCAGGGACTAGGCGGTGAGCAGTTCTTC. Translation: CASSQDQGLGGEQFF.

Of note for this clonotype: A much larger clone lies one base from this, so it may be a read error. The chain links TRBV6-1 to TRBJ2-2; 7 nucleotides align to TRBD1. Germline CDR1 MNHNS, CDR2 SASEGT. Trimming took 6 bases from V and 10 from J; bases not matched to a gene: 14. CDR3 length: 15 amino acids. The CDR3 region is CASRPRGLGPEELFF. In DNA form, the CDR3 reads TGTGCCAGCAGGCCCAGGGGGTTGGGCCCCGAGGAGCTGTTTTTT.

This clonotype has a count of ten or more. An end of the junction differs from the germline gene, which may be a read error. This chain joins TRBV11-3 and TRBJ2-1; no clear D. Germline CDR1 SGHNT, CDR2 YENEEA. The CDR3 runs 11 residues. The CDR3 spells CASSSHNEQFF. The CDR3 DNA follows: TGTGCCAGCAGCTCCCACAATGAGCAGTTCTTC.

Regarding this clonotype: A much larger clone differs from this one at a single base, so this may be a read error. The chain uses TRBV20-1 and TRBJ2-1; perhaps D is TRBD1 or TRBD2 (5 bases each). Germline assignment: CDR1 DFQATT and CDR2 SNEGSKA (reference sequence). The CDR3 contains 14 residues. The V end was cut by 5 bases, the J end by 7 bases, with 18 bases between. The chain's CDR3 is CSAGLREQLNEQFF. As DNA, the CDR3 is TGCAGTGCTGGACTCAGGGAGCAGTTGAATGAGCAGTTCTTC.

The V call is TRBV29-1, the J call TRBJ2-1; no firm D call. The CDR3 extends over 14 amino acids. The V and J ends lost 5 bases and 0 bases respectively, with 11 bases between them. Germline V gene data show CDR1 as SQVTM and CDR2 as ANQGSEA. The CDR3 DNA reads TGCAGCGTTCTTACCAATAACTCCTACAATGAGCAGTTCTTC. Translation gives CSVLTNNSYNEQFF.